These 22 T cell receptor beta chains originate from one sample sequenced in a study of T cells after yellow fever vaccination (dated 2019 in TCRdb). The sample's treatment or condition label, decoded: live attenuated yellow fever vaccine strain. Libraries were built with 5' RACE. The listed sequencing device is Illumina HiSeq 2500. TCRdb handled the public reads itself, with Q25 trimming in fastp and clone calling in MiXCR, and kept productive beta chains. Rows with one shared CDR3 protein collapse into an entry with the most common genes and DNA. The sample yields under 300,000 distinct CDR3 sequences; approximately 6.8% were counted once. The ten largest clones add up to 0.8% to 1.2% of the sample. The sample here was CD4+ T cells sorted from PBMCs, taken on the day of the yellow fever booster vaccination. These receptors all stem from a man aged 30 to 39 who received the YFV17D yellow fever vaccine.

This sequence joins TRBV6-6 and TRBJ1-1, with D possibly TRBD1 on 5 matching bases. Trimming stripped 2 bases from V and 8 bases from J, with 9 bases between. The CDR3 covers 12 residues. Germline values: CDR1 MNHNY, CDR2 SVGAGI (reference sequence). This chain's CDR3 is CASSYADSEAFF. The CDR3, as DNA: TGTGCCAGCAGTTACGCCGACAGCGAAGCTTTCTTT.

This clonotype has ten or more counts. The V call is TRBV14, the J call TRBJ2-5, with no clear D. The CDR3 covers 17 residues. In germline, CDR1 is SGHDN, CDR2 FVKESK. V was pared by 2 bases and J by 5 bases, with 21 bases between. This CDR3 reads CASSQLLRASRLETQYF. CDR3 DNA sequence: TGTGCCAGCAGCCAACTCTTAAGGGCCTCACGGTTGGAGACCCAGTACTTC.

This clonotype was counted a few times. The chain recombines TRBV28 with TRBJ2-7; D uncertain. The CDR3 loop spans 14 amino acids. V was cut by 9 bases and J by 2 bases, with 17 bases left in between. The germline V gene has CDR1 MDHEN and CDR2 SYDVKM. This CDR3 reads CARTPETSPYEQYF. The CDR3 DNA sequence: TGTGCCAGGACCCCGGAAACCAGTCCCTACGAGCAGTACTTC.

This clonotype was recorded a few times. V gene TRBV20-1 combines with J gene TRBJ1-1; D remains unclear. CDR1 is DFQATT, CDR2 SNEGSKA, per germline (reference sequence). CDR3 length: 14 residues. V lost 3 bases and J 6 bases, leaving 17 bases between the germline ends. The CDR3: CSARDYRLAAEAFF. In nucleotides, the CDR3 is TGCAGTGCTAGGGATTACCGATTAGCGGCTGAAGCTTTCTTT.

This clonotype appeared a few times. V gene TRBV5-1 combines with J gene TRBJ2-1; no definite D call. The CDR3 has 15 amino acids. Trimming cost V 0 bases and J 1 base, with 8 bases left between them. The V gene's germline CDR1 is SGHRS and CDR2 YFSETQ. The CDR3 nucleotides read TGCGCCAGCAGCTTGGAAGATAAGTCCTACAATGAGCAGTTCTTC. Its protein product is CASSLEDKSYNEQFF.

This clonotype was detected a few times. The J gene is TRBJ2-3, the V gene TRBV30; D gene unclear. V was clipped by 4 bases and J by 4 bases, with 6 bases between them. CDR1 is GTSNPN, CDR2 SVGIG, per germline (reference sequence). The CDR3 length is 11 residues. The CDR3 coding sequence is TGTGCCTGGACGGTGGCAGATACGCAGTATTTT. Translation gives CAWTVADTQYF.

Worth noting for this clonotype: One junction end does not reproduce the germline sequence, and a read error may be involved. The V call is TRBV20-1, the J call TRBJ1-1; the D gene is possibly TRBD1 (6 bases). Germline CDR1 DFQATT, CDR2 SNEGSKA (reference sequence). This CDR3 spans 13 amino acids. The CDR3 loop is CSASLGGRIRPTF. Written as DNA, the CDR3 is TGCAGTGCTAGCCTGGGGGGCCGGATTCGACCGACTTTT.

V gene TRBV7-2 combines with J gene TRBJ2-1; D remains unclear. The CDR3 runs 12 residues. Deletions cut 1 base from V and 9 bases from J, with 7 bases between. Germline CDR1 SGHTA, CDR2 FQGNSA. DNA of the CDR3: TGTGCCAGCAGCTTAGTTTCGGGTGAGCAGTTCTTC. Amino acids: CASSLVSGEQFF.

This clonotype was detected ten times or more. J is TRBJ2-1 and V is TRBV7-8; 10 bases line up with TRBD2. The CDR3 covers 17 residues. In germline, CDR1 is SGHVS, CDR2 FQNEAQ. The junction had 15 bases not matched to a gene; V was cut back by 1 base and J by 12 bases. CDR3 bases: TGTGCCAGCAGCTTAGTAGGATCTAGCGGGAGCAACCGCCCGCAGTTCTTC. The encoded protein is CASSLVGSSGSNRPQFF.

This clonotype was found a few times. The chain has TRBV20-1 and TRBJ2-3; unclear D gene. The germline V gene has CDR1 DFQATT and CDR2 SNEGSKA (reference sequence). The CDR3 has 17 amino acids. Trimming took off 3 bases at V and 2 bases at J, with 21 bases between the two ends. This CDR3 reads CSASFDLVPRHTDTQYF. The CDR3 DNA sequence: TGCAGTGCTAGTTTCGACCTCGTCCCCCGGCACACAGATACGCAGTATTTT.

This rearrangement joins TRBV5-1 to TRBJ1-1; no definite D call. Deletions cut 0 bases from V and 2 bases from J, with 8 bases between. The CDR3 contains 14 residues. Germline CDR1 SGHRS, CDR2 YFSETQ. The CDR3 loop is CASSLVAGNTEAFF. DNA for the CDR3: TGCGCCAGCAGCTTGGTCGCGGGAAACACTGAAGCTTTCTTT. Full variable domain (missing parts from reference TRBV5-1 and TRBJ1-1): KAGVTQTPRYLIKTRGQQVTLSCSPISGHRSVSWYQQTPGQGLQFLFEYFSETQRNKGNFPGRFSGRQFSNSRSEMNVSTLELGDSALYLCASSLVAGNTEAFFGQGTRLTVV.

There are many counts of this clonotype. The chain is built from TRBV3-1 and TRBJ2-2; the match to TRBD1 covers 7 bases. J was trimmed by 6 bases and V by 5 bases; bases with no gene match: 6. CDR1 LGHDT and CDR2 YNNKEL come from the germline V gene (reference sequence). The CDR3 runs 14 residues. The CDR3 DNA sequence: TGTGCCAGCAGCTACACAGGGGTGGCCGGGGAGCTGTTTTTT. Translating it yields CASSYTGVAGELFF.

The chain carries TRBV12-3 or TRBV12-4 and TRBJ1-1; the D is unclear. V was pared by 3 bases and J by 5 bases, with 7 bases between. The CDR3 is made up of 12 amino acids. DNA of the CDR3: TGTGCCAGCAGTTTTTTGGGTACTGAAGCTTTCTTT. As protein: CASSFLGTEAFF.

Worth noting for this clonotype: A read error may produce the germline difference seen at one junction end. The gene calls are TRBV5-1 and TRBJ2-6, with D maybe TRBD1 (5 bases). The CDR3 consists of 17 residues. Per germline, CDR1 SGHRS and CDR2 YFSETQ. Written as DNA, the CDR3 is TGCACCAGCAGCTTCGGGCAGGGCAGCTCTGGGGCCAACGTCCTGACTTTC. Amino acids: CTSSFGQGSSGANVLTF.

In this sample, this clonotype turned up many times. The chain recombines TRBV9 with TRBJ2-1; 11 positions agree with TRBD2. The germline gives CDR1 SGDLS, CDR2 YYNGEE. CDR3 length: 16 residues. The ends lost 4 bases at V and 3 bases at J; junction bases unmatched: 6. The CDR3, as DNA: TGTGCCAGCAGCTCTCCCGGGACTAGCGGCTACAATGAGCAGTTCTTC. This encodes CASSSPGTSGYNEQFF.

This clonotype was counted only a few times. The rearrangement links TRBV6-1 to TRBJ2-1, with 15 bases fitting TRBD2. The trim removed 6 bases at V and 8 bases at J, leaving 11 bases unmatched. The CDR3 loop spans 17 amino acids. Germline V gene data show CDR1 as MNHNS and CDR2 as SASEGT. As DNA, the CDR3 is TGTGCCAGCAGGGGATTAGGGACTAGCGGGAGGAGCGATGAGCAGTTCTTC. Encoded protein: CASRGLGTSGRSDEQFF.

The chain employs TRBV6-1 and TRBJ2-1; possibly TRBD1 for D (6 bases). Trimming removed 5 bases from V and 8 bases from J, with 13 bases in between. Per the germline V gene, CDR1 is MNHNS and CDR2 is SASEGT. This CDR3 contains 13 residues. This chain's CDR3 is CASSLRGNDEQFF. Written as DNA, the CDR3 is TGTGCCAGCAGTCTCAGGGGCAACGATGAGCAGTTCTTC.

The table lists this clonotype with many counts. V usage is TRBV4-2 and J usage is TRBJ2-7; 10 bases are a match to TRBD2. CDR1 and CDR2 from the germline V gene are LGHNA and YNFKEQ. The V gene end was trimmed by 0 bases and the J gene end by 3 bases; junction bases not matched to a gene: 2. The CDR3 is made up of 15 amino acids. Here the CDR3 DNA reads TGTGCCAGCAGCCAAGATTCTAGCGGGAGCTACGAGCAGTACTTC. Translated, it gives CASSQDSSGSYEQYF.

The genes are TRBV9 and TRBJ2-6; tentative D call: TRBD2 (6 bases). Germline V CDR1 and CDR2: SGDLS, YYNGEE. The CDR3 runs to 16 residues. V dropped 5 bases and J dropped 0 bases, with 12 bases sitting between them. The CDR3 here is CASRGGRGSGANVLTF. In DNA form, the CDR3 reads TGTGCCAGCAGGGGAGGTCGCGGCTCTGGGGCCAACGTCCTGACTTTC.

The chain employs TRBV11-2 and TRBJ1-1; TRBD1 might be the D (6 bases). V shed 1 base and J shed 11 bases, with 11 bases lying between them. CDR3 length: 12 residues. Per germline, CDR1 SGHAT and CDR2 FQNNGV. As DNA, the CDR3 is TGTGCCAGCAGCTTAGTACTCAGGGGCGCTTTCTTT. Translation: CASSLVLRGAFF.

This clonotype was counted between two and nine times. The gene calls are TRBV20-1 and TRBJ2-1; 9 nucleotides line up with TRBD1. Germline loops: CDR1 DFQATT, CDR2 SNEGSKA (reference sequence). This CDR3 contains 14 residues. Trimming at V came to 6 bases and at J to 4 bases, leaving 7 bases not matched to a gene. CDR3 bases: TGCAGTGCCGGAACGGGACAGGGATACAATGAGCAGTTCTTC. Translated: CSAGTGQGYNEQFF.

This clonotype appeared many times. The chain combines TRBV21-1 with TRBJ2-2. TRBV21-1 is marked as a pseudogene. The CDR3 sequence is 16 residues long. The CDR3 spells CASSKVRSWNTGELFF. CDR3 nucleotides: TGTGCCAGCAGCAAAGTCCGGAGCTGGAACACCGGGGAGCTGTTTTTT.